The 20 T cell receptor beta chains below all came from one sample that was sequenced in a study of CD8 T cells in Susac syndrome. cDNA came from about 0.5 to 1 ug RNA primed by random hexamers. A single record per CDR3 protein comes from TCRdb applying MiXCR to the immunoSEQ multiplex PCR reads. Of about 130,000 distinct CDR3 sequences in the sample, around 90% were seen once. Sequenced material: CD8+ T cells from PBMCs. The receptors originated from a human donor with multiple sclerosis.

This rearrangement joins TRBV4-2 to TRBJ1-2; TRBD1 might be the D (5 bases). The CDR3 spans 14 residues. Between the trimmed V and J ends, which lost 8 bases and 5 bases, there was a span of 18 bases. CDR1 is LGHNA and CDR2 is YNFKEQ in the germline V gene. The CDR3 sequence: CASRVRDADYGYTF. The CDR3 nucleotides are TGTGCCAGCCGGGTTCGGGACGCCGATTATGGCTACACCTTC.

The V call is TRBV5-1, the J call TRBJ2-2, with D possibly TRBD2 on 5 matching bases. From germline, CDR1 is SGHRS and CDR2 YFSETQ. Trimming shortened V by 2 bases and J by 3 bases, and 14 bases separated the two germline ends. The CDR3 extends over 16 amino acids. The CDR3 protein is CASSFLGVRDTGELFF. The CDR3 DNA follows: TGCGCCAGCAGCTTTTTGGGAGTACGCGACACCGGGGAGCTGTTTTTT.

This chain joins TRBV4-3 and TRBJ2-1; 8 bases map to TRBD2. Germline V CDR1 and CDR2: LGHNA, YSLEER. V lost 3 bases to trimming and J lost 8 bases; unmatched junction nucleotides: 9. The CDR3 has 15 residues. CDR3 DNA: TGCGCCAGCAGCCATGGACTAGCCTCGAGCGATGAGCAGTTCTTC. Translation: CASSHGLASSDEQFF.

The J gene is TRBJ1-1, the V gene TRBV6-5; D gene uncertain. Germline lookup yields CDR1 MNHEY and CDR2 SVGAGI. Trimming pared 3 bases from V and 8 bases from J, leaving 10 bases between. The CDR3 length is 12 residues. The CDR3 bases are TGTGCCAGCAGTTATGTGGGCTGGGAAGCTTTCTTT. Amino acid sequence: CASSYVGWEAFF.

The rearrangement joins TRBV27 to TRBJ1-1, with D unresolved. This CDR3 comprises 13 residues. V lost 1 base and J lost 0, with 3 bases in between. Per the germline V gene, CDR1 is MNHEY and CDR2 is SMNVEV (reference sequence). The DNA of the CDR3 is TGTGCCAGCAGTTTATTCTTGAACACTGAAGCTTTCTTT. Translation gives CASSLFLNTEAFF.

This rearrangement joins TRBV4-3 to TRBJ2-1; 7 nucleotides match TRBD1. Unmatched junction bases numbered 11, after V lost 3 bases and J lost 9 bases. The CDR3 is made up of 15 amino acids. The germline CDR1 and CDR2 sequences are LGHNA and YSLEER. The DNA for the CDR3 is TGCGCCAGCAGCCACTTCAAGGGGGCTGGGGGTGAGCAGTTCTTC. As protein: CASSHFKGAGGEQFF.

This clonotype occurred once. The genes are TRBV9 and TRBJ2-7; no definite D call. The ends were cut back, 3 bases at V and 6 bases at J, with 16 bases in the middle. Germline CDR1 and CDR2: SGDLS and YYNGEE. The CDR3 runs 14 residues. As DNA, the CDR3 is TGTGCCAGCAGCGCCGTTACATTAGATGCCGAGCAGTACTTC. Translated, it gives CASSAVTLDAEQYF.

This clonotype was seen once. The chain couples TRBV29-1 to TRBJ1-1; D unclear. The CDR3 has 13 amino acids. The V gene's germline CDR1 is SQVTM and CDR2 ANQGSEA. The V end was cut by 6 bases, the J end by 1 base, with 12 bases between. The CDR3 loop reads CSVPAGGNTEAFF. The CDR3 DNA is TGCAGCGTCCCGGCGGGAGGGAACACTGAAGCTTTCTTT.

The chain recombines TRBV7-9 with TRBJ1-2, with D maybe TRBD1 (6 bases). V lost 5 bases, J lost 8 bases, and 18 bases lay in between. The germline CDR1 and CDR2 sequences are SEHNR and FQNEAQ (reference sequence). There are 14 residues in the CDR3. CDR3 protein: CASSLGHNAGGYTF. In DNA form, the CDR3 reads TGTGCCAGCAGCCTGGGACACAACGCGGGGGGCTACACCTTC.

The V call is TRBV5-1, the J call TRBJ2-7, with 10 bases fitting TRBD1. Germline CDR1 and CDR2: SGHRS and YFSETQ. The V and J ends lost 4 bases and 3 bases, in that order; junction bases with no gene match: 7. The CDR3 length is 15 residues. The DNA for the CDR3 is TGCGCCAGCAGCGCCCCGGGACAGGGGTACTACGAGCAGTACTTC. It translates to CASSAPGQGYYEQYF.

This clonotype was seen only once. The chain uses TRBV9 and TRBJ2-1; 11 bases fit TRBD1. The CDR3 sequence is 16 residues long. Germline V gene data show CDR1 as SGDLS and CDR2 as YYNGEE. After removal of 4 bases from V and 8 bases from J, the junction contained 11 bases not matched to a gene. CDR3 in amino acids: CASSPAGQGAWYEQFF. The DNA for the CDR3 is TGTGCCAGCAGCCCGGCCGGACAGGGGGCATGGTATGAGCAGTTCTTC. The variable domain in full, completed from reference TRBV9 and TRBJ2-1, reads DSGVTQTPKHLITATGQRVTLRCSPRSGDLSVYWYQQSLDQGLQFLIQYYNGEERAKGNILERFSAQQFPDLHSELNLSSLELGDSALYFCASSPAGQGAWYEQFFGPGTRLTVL.

The V gene is TRBV27, the J gene TRBJ1-5; D gene ambiguous. Germline assignment: CDR1 MNHEY and CDR2 SMNVEV (reference sequence). The ends were cut back, 0 bases at V and 6 bases at J, with 6 bases in the middle. CDR3 size: 13 residues. CDR3: CASSLSGGQPQHF. CDR3 in DNA: TGTGCCAGCAGTTTATCAGGCGGTCAGCCCCAGCATTTT.

V usage is TRBV27 and J usage is TRBJ1-2; unclear D gene. Germline lookup yields CDR1 MNHEY and CDR2 SMNVEV (reference sequence). The V end was cut by 4 bases, the J end by 8 bases, with 14 bases between. This CDR3 spans 13 amino acids. The CDR3 loop reads CASSSGLPGGYTF. DNA for the CDR3: TGTGCCAGCAGTTCAGGCCTTCCGGGGGGCTACACCTTC.

The CDR3 DNA sequence: TGCGCCAGCAGCCAAGGTTGGGGCGGAACCGGGGAGCTGTTTTTT. Amino acid sequence: CASSQGWGGTGELFF. This chain connects TRBV4-1 to TRBJ2-2, with D maybe TRBD1 (5 bases). The CDR3 sequence is 15 residues long. With 1 base removed from V and 5 bases from J, the gap between germline ends came to 11 bases. The germline gives CDR1 MGHRA, CDR2 YSYEKL.

This chain connects TRBV27 to TRBJ2-7; possibly TRBD2 for D (5 bases). The V gene lost 3 bases and the J gene lost 4 bases, with 10 bases spanning the gap. The V gene's germline CDR1 is MNHEY and CDR2 SMNVEV (reference sequence). There are 13 residues in the CDR3. CDR3 in DNA: TGTGCCAGCAGTTTCGGGGTTAAGTACGAGCAGTACTTC. Amino acids: CASSFGVKYEQYF.

This clonotype has just a few counts. V usage is TRBV30 and J usage is TRBJ2-7; 7 nucleotides match TRBD1. The CDR3 contains 13 residues. V shed 5 bases and J 4 bases; nucleotides not matched to a gene: 8. Germline CDR1 GTSNPN, CDR2 SVGIG (reference sequence). CDR3 DNA sequence: TGTGCCTGGGGGACAGAACTGTTGTACGAGCAGTACTTC. Translated, it gives CAWGTELLYEQYF.

The V gene is TRBV10-3, the J gene TRBJ2-7; 11 nucleotides match TRBD2. CDR1 and CDR2 from the germline V gene are ENHRY and SYGVKD. Trimming took 7 bases from V and 5 from J; bases not matched to a gene: 4. CDR3 length: 13 amino acids. The DNA for the CDR3 is TGTGCCATCAAAGGACTAGCGGGTGACGAGCAGTACTTC. Its translation is CAIKGLAGDEQYF.

The gene calls are TRBV19 and TRBJ2-1; 7 nucleotides match TRBD2. The V gene's germline CDR1 is LNHDA and CDR2 SQIVND (reference sequence). V shed 9 bases, J shed 4 bases, and the junction held 6 bases outside the gene matches. The CDR3 is 13 residues long. Here the CDR3 DNA reads TGTGCCAGCAGACCAGCGGGGTACAATGAGCAGTTCTTC. Its protein is CASRPAGYNEQFF.

V usage is TRBV3-1 and J usage is TRBJ2-3, with no clear D. V shed 3 bases and J shed 4 bases, with 11 bases lying between them. This CDR3 contains 14 residues. CDR1 and CDR2 (germline): LGHDT, YNNKEL (reference sequence). CDR3 in DNA: TGTGCCAGCAGCCAGGTGGGCGAGGCAGATACGCAGTATTTT. Its protein product is CASSQVGEADTQYF.

The chain is built from TRBV4-1 and TRBJ2-5; 8 positions agree with TRBD2. CDR3 length: 16 amino acids. V shed 0 bases, J shed 5 bases, and the junction held 8 bases outside the gene matches. Germline CDR1 MGHRA, CDR2 YSYEKL. CDR3 residues: CASSQEDGLAGETQYF. DNA for the CDR3: TGCGCCAGCAGCCAAGAAGACGGACTAGCTGGCGAGACCCAGTACTTC.